The entry that follows covers one T cell receptor beta chain sequence. TCR beta CDR3 regions were amplified from RNA transcripts. The TCR CDR3 was amplified in a first-round RT-PCR using the HTBI primer set. TCRdb analysed the multiplex PCR reads with MiXCR anew, one entry per CDR3 protein. The sample consists of approximately 300,000 distinct CDR3 sequences, about 18% of them appearing once. This specimen belongs to a study of T cells in Graves' hyperthyroidism and ophthalmopathy. The CDR3 covers 17 residues. V gave up 4 bases and J gave up 9 bases; unmatched junction bases: 17. CDR1 SGHTA and CDR2 FQGNSA come from the germline V gene. Ophthalmopathy cases scored 3 or more on the Clinical Activity Score and 4 or more on NOSPECS grade, with duration below 3 months.

The chain carries TRBV7-2 and TRBJ2-1, with 8 bases aligning to TRBD2. Sequenced: blood. This TCR was recovered from a woman aged 60 to 75 with Graves' ophthalmopathy. CDR3 nucleotide sequence: TGTGCCAGCAGCTCGGGTGTGTTTAGCGGGGTTAGGAGTGAGCAGTTCTTC. This gives the protein CASSSGVFSGVRSEQFF.